This TCR beta chain emerged from a study of molecular identifiers for immune sequencing clone quantification. Trimming took off 0 bases at V and 2 bases at J, with 4 bases between the two ends. Germline loops: CDR1 SQVTM, CDR2 ANQGSEA. The CDR3 loop spans 12 amino acids. This clonotype came up many times. TCRdb recomputed calls from the PCR reads with MiXCR, one row per CDR3 protein. The sample contains 490,000 or so distinct CDR3 sequences, around 21% of which appear only once. In the sort, naive CD8 T cells were defined as CD8+CD4-CCR7+CD45RA+. The source is a human donor in good health. Some libraries in this study had Jurkat cell RNA spiked in. The source material was naive CD8+ T cells from blood, with Jurkat cell RNA spiked in. The subset is: FACS-sorted CD8+CD4-CCR7+CD45RA+ naive T cells. The V and J genes are TRBV29-1 and TRBJ1-2; D is ambiguous. CDR3 DNA: TGCAGCGTTGAAGAACACAACTATGGCTACACCTTC. This translates into CSVEEHNYGYTF.